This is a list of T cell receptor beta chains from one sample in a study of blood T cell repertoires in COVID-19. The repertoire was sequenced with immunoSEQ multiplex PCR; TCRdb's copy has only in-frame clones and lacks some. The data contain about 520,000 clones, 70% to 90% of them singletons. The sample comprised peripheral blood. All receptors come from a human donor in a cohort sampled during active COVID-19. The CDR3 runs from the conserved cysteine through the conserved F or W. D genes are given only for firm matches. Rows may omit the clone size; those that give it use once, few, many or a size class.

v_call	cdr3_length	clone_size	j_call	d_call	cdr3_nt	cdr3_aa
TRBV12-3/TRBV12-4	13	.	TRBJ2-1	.	TGTGCCAGCAGCAGGAGGGCGGCAAATGAGCAGTTCTTC	CASSRRAANEQFF
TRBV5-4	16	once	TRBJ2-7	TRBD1	TGTGCCAGCAGCTCAGGACAGGGGAGGAACACCTACGAGCAGTACTTC	CASSSGQGRNTYEQYF
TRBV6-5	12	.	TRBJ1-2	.	TGTGCCAGCTGCGAACGGACATATGGCTACACCTTC	CASCERTYGYTF
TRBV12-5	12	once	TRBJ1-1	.	TGTGCTAGTGGTTCCGAGGGCCCGCTGGCTTTCTTT	CASGSEGPLAFF
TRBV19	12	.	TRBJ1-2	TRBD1	TGTGCCAGCACAGGGGGAGGATACGGCTACACCTTC	CASTGGGYGYTF
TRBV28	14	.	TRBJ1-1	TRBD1	TGTGCCAGCGGCCTAGGACAGGCAAACACTGAAGCTTTCTTT	CASGLGQANTEAFF
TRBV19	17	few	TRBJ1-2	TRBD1	TGTGCCAGTAGTATAGGCCAGGGGGCGCAAGTTTCCTATGGCTACACCTTC	CASSIGQGAQVSYGYTF
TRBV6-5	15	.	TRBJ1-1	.	TGTGCCAGCAGTTACTCGCGGTCGGGGAGCACTGAAGCTTTCTTT	CASSYSRSGSTEAFF
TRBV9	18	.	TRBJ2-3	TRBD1	TGTGCCAGCAGCACCAAGCCTCCGGGACAGGCTCTCACAGATACGCAGTATTTT	CASSTKPPGQALTDTQYF
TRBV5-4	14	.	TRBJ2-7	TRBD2	TGTGCCAGCAGCCTGGGGGGACTAACAGTTGAGCAGTACTTC	CASSLGGLTVEQYF
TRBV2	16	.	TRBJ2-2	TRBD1	TGTGCCAGCAGTGAGACAGGGGGCAGGAACACCGGGGAGCTGTTTTTT	CASSETGGRNTGELFF
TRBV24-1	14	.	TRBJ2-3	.	TGTGCCACCAGTGACCAGGGGTCGGCAGATACGCAGTATTTT	CATSDQGSADTQYF
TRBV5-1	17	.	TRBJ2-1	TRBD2	TGCGCCAGCAGCTCGATACACATAGCGGGAGGGCCTAGTGAGCAGTTCTTC	CASSSIHIAGGPSEQFF
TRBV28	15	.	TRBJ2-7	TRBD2	TGTGCCAGCAGTTCTAGCGGCCTGAGCTCCTACGAGCAGTACTTC	CASSSSGLSSYEQYF
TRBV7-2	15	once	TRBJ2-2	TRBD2	TGTGCCAGCACCCTACGGGGCGGGAGCACCGGGGAGCTGTTTTTT	CASTLRGGSTGELFF
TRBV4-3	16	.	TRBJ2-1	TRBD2	TGCGCCAGCAGCCAACCGGGACTAGCGGGAGGCAATGAGCAGTTCTTC	CASSQPGLAGGNEQFF
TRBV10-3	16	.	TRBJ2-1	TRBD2	TGTGCCATCAGTACCGGGACTAGCGGGATTTACAATGAGCAGTTCTTC	CAISTGTSGIYNEQFF
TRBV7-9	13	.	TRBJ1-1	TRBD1	TGTGCCAGCGGGAGACAGGGGAACACTGAAGCTTTCTTT	CASGRQGNTEAFF
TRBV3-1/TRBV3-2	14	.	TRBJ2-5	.	TGTGCCAGCAGCCAAGATGGAGTCCAAGAGACCCAGTACTTC	CASSQDGVQETQYF
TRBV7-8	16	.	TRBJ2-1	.	TGTGCCAGCAGCTTAACTGTGGCAGGGGCGTACAATGAGCAGTTCTTC	CASSLTVAGAYNEQFF
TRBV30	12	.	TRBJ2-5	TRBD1	TGTGCCTGGAAGGACAGGTTGGGGACCCAGTACTTC	CAWKDRLGTQYF
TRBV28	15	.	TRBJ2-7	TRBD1	TGTGCCAGCAGTTTATTGCAGGGGGATAGGTACGAGCAGTACTTC	CASSLLQGDRYEQYF
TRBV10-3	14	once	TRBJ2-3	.	TGTGCCATCAATCCGGGAGAGTACACAGATACGCAGTATTTT	CAINPGEYTDTQYF
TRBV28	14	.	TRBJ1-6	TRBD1	TGTGCCAGCAGTCGACAGGGTGGAAGTTCACCCCTCCACTTT	CASSRQGGSSPLHF
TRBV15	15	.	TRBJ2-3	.	TGTGCCACCAGCAGAGCGCGTCGCGGCGCAGATACGCAGTATTTT	CATSRARRGADTQYF
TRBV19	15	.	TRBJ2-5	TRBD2	TGTGCCAGTAGCCCGACTAGCGGGAGGGGGGAGACCCAGTACTTC	CASSPTSGRGETQYF
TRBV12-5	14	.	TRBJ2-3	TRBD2	TGTGCTAGTAGGACTAGCGGGAACTCAGATACGCAGTATTTT	CASRTSGNSDTQYF
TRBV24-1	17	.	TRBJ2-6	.	TGTGCCACCAGTGGGCGGGGACCGCACTCTGGGGCCAACGTCCTGACTTTC	CATSGRGPHSGANVLTF